The next 23 T cell receptor beta chains were all read from a single sample in a study of blood T cell repertoires in COVID-19. Clones were sequenced by immunoSEQ multiplex PCR, and TCRdb holds only the in-frame ones, with some missing. Of 150,000 or so clones listed, approximately 87% are singletons. The sequencing sample was made of peripheral blood. These receptors all stem from an older woman with COVID-19, enrolled during active disease.

The V call is TRBV5-6, the J call TRBJ2-5; 7 bases map to TRBD1. This CDR3 has 16 residues. Germline assignment: CDR1 SGHDT and CDR2 YYEEEE. Germline trimming cut 6 bases from V and 1 base from J; bases unmatched to any gene: 12. CDR3 loop: CASKRYRTGPQETQYF. In DNA, the CDR3 is TGTGCCAGCAAACGGTACCGGACAGGCCCCCAAGAGACCCAGTACTTC.

The chain joins TRBV5-1 to TRBJ2-7, with a weak D call TRBD1 (6 bases). The CDR3 loop spans 15 amino acids. Germline CDR1 SGHRS, CDR2 YFSETQ. V dropped 2 bases and J dropped 5 bases, with 17 bases sitting between them. The CDR3 DNA follows: TGCGCCAGCAGCTTAAACAGGGCTGGGGTCGACGAGCAGTACTTC. Translation: CASSLNRAGVDEQYF.

The rearrangement links TRBV12-5 to TRBJ1-1, with 7 bases that match TRBD1. This CDR3 contains 15 residues. Germline loops: CDR1 LGHNT, CDR2 FRNRAP. V trimming: 1 base; J trimming: 5 bases; junction bases outside the gene matches: 7. CDR3 loop: CASGLGGGSRTEAFF. The CDR3 DNA follows: TGTGCTAGTGGTTTGGGAGGGGGCTCGAGGACTGAAGCTTTCTTT.

This clone was recorded a few times. The rearrangement links TRBV6-5 to TRBJ1-5, with D uncertain. The CDR3 is 16 residues long. Germline loops: CDR1 MNHEY, CDR2 SVGAGI. V shed 1 base and J shed 6 bases, with 16 bases lying between them. The CDR3, as DNA: TGTGCCAGCAGTTACTACGGCGGGGTAAGGATTCAGCCCCAGCATTTT. Residues: CASSYYGGVRIQPQHF.

The chain employs TRBV10-3 and TRBJ1-2; 8 nucleotides align to TRBD1. The CDR3 is made up of 14 amino acids. Unmatched junction bases numbered 3, after V lost 6 bases and J lost 0 bases. Germline CDR1 ENHRY, CDR2 SYGVKD. The CDR3, as DNA: TGTGCCATCAGACAGGGGGGAACTAACTATGGCTACACCTTC. This sequence encodes CAIRQGGTNYGYTF.

The J gene is TRBJ2-1, the V gene TRBV2; the D gene is possibly TRBD2 (6 bases). The germline V gene has CDR1 SNHLY and CDR2 FYNNEI. V lost 6 bases and J lost 9, with 21 bases in between. This CDR3 comprises 15 residues. This CDR3 reads CASRDTRLVGSEQFF. The CDR3 DNA reads TGTGCCAGCAGAGACACCAGACTAGTCGGCAGTGAGCAGTTCTTC.

In this sample, this clone turned up a few times. The rearrangement uses TRBV24-1 and TRBJ2-2, with 10 bases lining up with TRBD1. The CDR3 is made up of 17 amino acids. Germline V gene sequence: CDR1 KGHDR, CDR2 SFDVKD. The J segment lost 6 bases and the V segment lost 3 bases, leaving 9 bases of the junction unmatched. The CDR3 DNA reads as TGTGCCACCAGTGATCCGACAGGGGGCTTTGGTTCCGGGGAGCTGTTTTTT. Protein product: CATSDPTGGFGSGELFF.

The chain is built from TRBV6-6 and TRBJ1-3; D is ambiguous. Per the germline V gene, CDR1 is MNHNY and CDR2 is SVGAGI (reference sequence). V was pared by 7 bases and J by 4 bases, with 11 bases between. The CDR3 contains 13 residues. The CDR3 loop is CASTIKLGNTIYF. The CDR3 nucleotides read TGTGCCAGCACCATTAAACTCGGAAACACCATATATTTT.

V is TRBV4-2 and J is TRBJ2-7; 11 nucleotides agree with TRBD2. CDR1 LGHNA and CDR2 YNFKEQ come from the germline V gene. This CDR3 region has 18 residues. Losses at the gene ends were 0 bases for V and 3 bases for J; bases not matched to a gene: 10. This CDR3 reads CASSQDTSGLAGVYEQYF. CDR3 nucleotide sequence: TGTGCCAGCAGCCAAGATACCTCCGGACTAGCGGGTGTCTACGAGCAGTACTTC.

The V and J genes are TRBV18 and TRBJ2-2; D is possibly TRBD1 (6 bases). The germline V gene has CDR1 KGHSH and CDR2 LQKENI. Trimming pared 3 bases from V and 4 bases from J, leaving 15 bases between. This CDR3 has 16 amino acids. The CDR3 sequence: CASSPSARGPTGELFF. The CDR3 DNA follows: TGTGCCAGCTCACCCTCCGCCAGGGGTCCCACCGGGGAGCTGTTTTTT.

V is TRBV5-1 and J is TRBJ1-2; D not resolved. Between the trimmed V and J ends, which lost 0 bases and 3 bases, there was a span of 9 bases. Germline assignment: CDR1 SGHRS and CDR2 YFSETQ. The CDR3 contains 14 residues. For the CDR3, the DNA is TGCGCCAGCAGCTTGGAACAGCCGGACTATGGCTACACCTTC. It translates to CASSLEQPDYGYTF.

The rearrangement uses TRBV3-1 (or the pseudogene TRBV3-2) and TRBJ2-7; 11 bases map to TRBD2. With V trimmed by 4 bases and J by 6 bases, 8 bases remained unmatched. The CDR3 is made up of 15 amino acids. Germline values: CDR1 LGHDT, CDR2 YNNKEL (reference sequence). The CDR3: CASSPPGLAEFEQYF. In nucleotides, the CDR3 is TGTGCCAGCAGCCCGCCGGGACTAGCGGAATTCGAGCAGTACTTC.

The V gene is TRBV18, the J gene TRBJ2-6, with TRBD1 matching over 8 bases. CDR3 size: 17 residues. Germline V gives CDR1 KGHSH, CDR2 LQKENI. Trimming at V came to 6 bases and at J to 0 bases, leaving 7 bases not matched to a gene. The chain's CDR3 is CASSPRDRSSGANVLTF. The CDR3 nucleotides are TGTGCCAGCTCGCCAAGGGACAGGAGCTCTGGGGCCAACGTCCTGACTTTC.

The rearrangement joins TRBV19 to TRBJ2-1, with 13 bases identical to TRBD2. CDR3 length: 16 residues. From germline, CDR1 is LNHDA and CDR2 SQIVND (reference sequence). The V segment lost 4 bases and the J segment 4 bases; nucleotides outside the gene matches: 4. The chain's CDR3 is CASSTRTSGGYNEQFF. In nucleotides, the CDR3 is TGTGCCAGTAGTACAAGGACTAGCGGGGGTTACAATGAGCAGTTCTTC.

V gene TRBV5-1 combines with J gene TRBJ2-2; D uncertain. From germline, CDR1 is SGHRS and CDR2 YFSETQ. This CDR3 contains 16 residues. V was pared by 0 bases and J by 5 bases, with 14 bases between. The CDR3 spells CASSLELSRGTGELFF. Written as DNA, the CDR3 is TGCGCCAGCAGCTTGGAACTAAGTCGCGGAACCGGGGAGCTGTTTTTT.

This clone was seen once. The chain has TRBV29-1 and TRBJ1-1; 9 nucleotides match TRBD1. Germline V gene data show CDR1 as SQVTM and CDR2 as ANQGSEA. The CDR3 extends over 13 amino acids. Trimming at V came to 6 bases and at J to 11 bases, leaving 13 bases not matched to a gene. The CDR3 here is CSVYNRDRVSAFF. The CDR3 nucleotides are TGCAGCGTATACAATCGGGACAGGGTTTCGGCTTTCTTT.

CDR3 in DNA: TGTGCCATCGGACAGGATAATTCACCCCTCCACTTT. As protein: CAIGQDNSPLHF. V and J are TRBV10-3 and TRBJ1-6; TRBD1 matches 7 bases. The germline V gene encodes CDR1 ENHRY and CDR2 SYGVKD. V shed 8 bases and J 5 bases; nucleotides not matched to a gene: 0. This CDR3 region has 12 residues.

A single count supports this clone. J is TRBJ1-1 and V is TRBV19, with TRBD1 matching over 9 bases. This CDR3 has 14 amino acids. Germline V gives CDR1 LNHDA, CDR2 SQIVND (reference sequence). With 3 bases clipped from V and 4 bases from J, the junction kept 3 bases outside the gene matches. The CDR3 protein is CASSMGQGVTEAFF. For the CDR3, the DNA is TGTGCCAGTAGTATGGGACAGGGTGTCACTGAAGCTTTCTTT.

This clone appeared a single time. The chain couples TRBV5-1 to TRBJ1-1, with 9 bases aligning to TRBD1. Germline V gives CDR1 SGHRS, CDR2 YFSETQ. Trimming removed 2 bases from V and 1 base from J; junction bases left unmatched: 6. The CDR3 loop spans 16 amino acids. CDR3 loop: CASSLTGGGPNTEAFF. The CDR3 DNA reads TGCGCCAGCAGCTTAACAGGGGGCGGCCCGAACACTGAAGCTTTCTTT. The whole variable domain, filled in from reference TRBV5-1 and TRBJ1-1, reads KAGVTQTPRYLIKTRGQQVTLSCSPISGHRSVSWYQQTPGQGLQFLFEYFSETQRNKGNFPGRFSGRQFSNSRSEMNVSTLELGDSALYLCASSLTGGGPNTEAFFGQGTRLTVV.

The chain's CDR3 is CASSPRGGRNNYGYTF. CDR3 bases: TGTGCCAGCTCACCCCGAGGGGGAAGGAATAACTATGGCTACACCTTC. The genes are TRBV18 and TRBJ1-2; D is perhaps TRBD1 (6 bases). Germline lookup yields CDR1 KGHSH and CDR2 LQKENI. V dropped 3 bases and J dropped 1 base, with 15 bases sitting between them. This CDR3 is 16 amino acids long. The complete variable domain, with remaining parts taken from reference TRBV18 and TRBJ1-2, reads NAGVMQNPRHLVRRRGQEARLRCSPMKGHSHVYWYRQLPEEGLKFMVYLQKENIIDESGMPKERFSAEFPKEGPSILRIQQVVRGDSAAYFCASSPRGGRNNYGYTFGSGTRLTVV.

This clone was detected once. V usage is TRBV3-1 (or the pseudogene TRBV3-2) and J usage is TRBJ2-3, with TRBD2 identical over 7 bases. The CDR3 extends over 16 amino acids. V lost 3 bases to trimming and J lost 0 bases; unmatched junction nucleotides: 6. CDR1 and CDR2 from the germline V gene are LGHDT and YNNKEL (reference sequence). The CDR3 DNA sequence: TGTGCCAGCAGCCACCGGCTAGCGGCTAGCACAGATACGCAGTATTTT. This translates into CASSHRLAASTDTQYF.

The chain carries TRBV19 and TRBJ1-2, with 8 bases that match TRBD1. The CDR3 spans 14 residues. The V gene end was trimmed by 6 bases and the J gene end by 3 bases; junction bases not matched to a gene: 6. The germline V gene has CDR1 LNHDA and CDR2 SQIVND (reference sequence). CDR3 bases: TGTGCCAGTAGACGGGACAGGACTTACTATGGCTACACCTTC. It encodes CASRRDRTYYGYTF.

The chain employs TRBV5-5 and TRBJ1-2; D not resolved. The CDR3 extends over 14 amino acids. The germline V gene encodes CDR1 SGHKS and CDR2 YYEKEE (reference sequence). Trimming removed 6 bases at V and 0 bases at J, with 12 bases between. CDR3 sequence reads: CASNPTHSNYGYTF. The DNA of the CDR3 is TGTGCCAGCAACCCAACCCACTCTAACTATGGCTACACCTTC.